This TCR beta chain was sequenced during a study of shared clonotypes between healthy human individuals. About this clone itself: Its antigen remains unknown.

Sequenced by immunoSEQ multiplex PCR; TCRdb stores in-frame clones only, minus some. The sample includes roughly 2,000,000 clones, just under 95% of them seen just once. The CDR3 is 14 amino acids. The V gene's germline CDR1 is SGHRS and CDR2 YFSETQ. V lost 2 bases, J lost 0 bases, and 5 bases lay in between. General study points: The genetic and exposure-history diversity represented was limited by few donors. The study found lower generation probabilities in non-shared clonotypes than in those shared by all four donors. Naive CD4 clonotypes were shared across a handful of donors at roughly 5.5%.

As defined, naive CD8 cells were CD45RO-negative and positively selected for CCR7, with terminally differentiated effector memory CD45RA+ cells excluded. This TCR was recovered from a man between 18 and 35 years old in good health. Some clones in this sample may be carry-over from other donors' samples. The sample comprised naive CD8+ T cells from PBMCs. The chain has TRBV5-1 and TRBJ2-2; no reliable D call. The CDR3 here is CASSLMPNTGELFF. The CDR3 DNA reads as TGCGCCAGCAGCTTAATGCCGAACACCGGGGAGCTGTTTTTT.